This TCR beta chain originates from a study of shared clonotypes between healthy human individuals. Measured with immunoSEQ multiplex PCR; TCRdb has only the in-frame clones, and not every one. The sample has over a million clones, about 84% seen once; the top ten hold 0.6% to 0.75%. Donors, healthy HIV-negative adults, lacked recent acute infections or vaccinations. CD4+ cells underwent separation, giving CD45RA+ naive and CD45RA-negative memory subsets. Whole-study results and caveats: Shared clonotypes across all four donors exceeded non-shared ones in generation probability.

Points on this clone: Its antigen is not identified.

This receptor was taken from a man aged 18 to 30 in good health. Some clones in this sample may be carry-over from other donors' samples. Sequenced input: memory CD4+ T cells from PBMCs. Subset denoted: CD45RA-negative fraction.

CDR3 residues: CASSLNGRDYNEQFF. In nucleotides, the CDR3 is TGCGCCAGCAGCTTGAACGGGAGGGACTACAATGAGCAGTTCTTC. V and J are TRBV5-1 and TRBJ2-1, with 8 bases fitting TRBD2. This CDR3 is 15 amino acids long. Unmatched junction bases numbered 3, after V lost 1 base and J lost 3 bases. Germline V gene sequence: CDR1 SGHRS, CDR2 YFSETQ.